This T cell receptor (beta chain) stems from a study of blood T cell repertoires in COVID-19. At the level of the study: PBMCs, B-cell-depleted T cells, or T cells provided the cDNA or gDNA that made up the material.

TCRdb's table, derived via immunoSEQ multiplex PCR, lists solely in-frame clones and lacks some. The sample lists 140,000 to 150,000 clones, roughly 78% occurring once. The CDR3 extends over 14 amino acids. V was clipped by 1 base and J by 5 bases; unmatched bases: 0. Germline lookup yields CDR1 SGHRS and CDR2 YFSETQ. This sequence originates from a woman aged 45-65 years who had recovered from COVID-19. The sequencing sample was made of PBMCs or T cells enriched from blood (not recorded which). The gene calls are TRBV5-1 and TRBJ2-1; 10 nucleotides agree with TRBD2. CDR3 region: CASSLSGGDNEQFF. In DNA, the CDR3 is TGCGCCAGCAGCTTGAGCGGGGGGGACAATGAGCAGTTCTTC.